This passage covers 27 T cell receptor beta chains from one sample sequenced in a study of metastatic and nonmetastatic thyroid tumors. TCRdb redid the clone calls on the PCR reads using MiXCR. The sample records more than 9,000 clones, 28% being singletons. Until they underwent thyroid surgery, no patient had received any treatment. The sequencing sample was made of tumor tissue. Receptors were obtained from a male donor with papillary thyroid cancer or a benign thyroid nodule (not recorded which). Some clones in this sample may be carry-over from other donors' samples.

This clone is labeled medium-sized. V is TRBV25-1 and J is TRBJ1-2, with 7 bases lining up with TRBD1. Losses at the gene ends were 6 bases for V and 4 bases for J; bases not matched to a gene: 5. This CDR3 is built from 13 residues. The V gene's germline CDR1 is MGHDK and CDR2 SYGVNS. CDR3 amino acids: CASSLTGLYGYTF. CDR3 bases: TGTGCCAGCAGCTTGACAGGGCTCTATGGCTACACCTTC.

This clone was detected only once. This chain uses TRBV18 with TRBJ2-3; D possibly uses TRBD1 or TRBD2 (5 bases each). Trimming shortened V by 6 bases and J by 5 bases, and 12 bases separated the two germline ends. The length of the CDR3 is 13 residues. Per the germline V gene, CDR1 is KGHSH and CDR2 is LQKENI. CDR3 in DNA: TGTGCCAGCTCGCGAGGGGATCAAGATACGCAGTATTTT. Its translation is CASSRGDQDTQYF.

The chain combines TRBV27 with TRBJ2-1; D possibly corresponds to TRBD2 (5 bases). Trimming stripped 3 bases from V and 2 bases from J, with 17 bases between. The CDR3 contains 17 residues. Per the germline V gene, CDR1 is MNHEY and CDR2 is SMNVEV (reference sequence). The CDR3: CASSLIPGSDTYNEQFF. Here the CDR3 DNA reads TGTGCCAGCAGTTTGATTCCTGGGAGTGACACCTACAATGAGCAGTTCTTC.

This clone is termed medium-sized (0.01 to 0.1%). J is TRBJ2-2 and V is TRBV10-1; D call uncertain. V lost 6 bases, J lost 0 bases, and 8 bases lay in between. This CDR3 is 14 amino acids long. Germline V gives CDR1 WNHNN, CDR2 SYGVQD (reference sequence). CDR3 bases: TGCGCCAGCAGCCTAATCACGAACACCGGGGAGCTGTTTTTT. Translation gives CASSLITNTGELFF.

A few counts support this clone. The V gene is TRBV12-3 or TRBV12-4, the J gene TRBJ2-3; 7 bases line up with TRBD2. Unmatched junction bases numbered 7, after V lost 6 bases and J lost 4 bases. There are 14 residues in the CDR3. The chain's CDR3 is CASRPWGGSDTQYF. The CDR3 DNA follows: TGTGCCAGCAGGCCCTGGGGGGGATCAGATACGCAGTATTTT.

In its sample, this clone ranks as medium-sized. This chain links TRBV2 with TRBJ2-1, with TRBD1 matching 8 bases. With V trimmed by 8 bases and J by 5 bases, 2 bases remained unmatched. The CDR3 runs 12 residues. Germline V gene sequence: CDR1 SNHLY, CDR2 FYNNEI. The CDR3 coding sequence is TGTGCCAGCGACAGGGGTAACAATGAGCAGTTCTTC. This codes for CASDRGNNEQFF.

This clone was observed at least ten times. Other DNA sequences within the sample encode an identical CDR3. This chain joins TRBV14 and TRBJ2-4; 7 bases fit TRBD1. V was clipped by 3 bases and J by 6 bases; unmatched bases: 8. The CDR3 covers 15 residues. In germline, CDR1 is SGHDN, CDR2 FVKESK. CDR3 loop: CASSHLRGPGNIQYF. Written as DNA, the CDR3 is TGTGCCAGCAGCCACCTTAGGGGGCCGGGAAACATTCAGTACTTC.

This clone appeared a few times. The rearrangement joins TRBV28 to TRBJ2-7, with 8 nucleotides matching TRBD2. Germline CDR1 and CDR2: MDHEN and SYDVKM. V dropped 8 bases and J dropped 6; count of bases not matched to a gene: 12. The CDR3 consists of 14 residues. This CDR3 reads CASGRAGGRSEQYF. In nucleotides, the CDR3 is TGTGCCAGCGGCCGGGCGGGGGGCAGATCCGAGCAGTACTTC.

This clone has only a few counts. J is TRBJ2-1 and V is TRBV6-2 or TRBV6-3; 8 nucleotides match TRBD2. The junction had 3 bases not matched to a gene; V was cut back by 0 bases and J by 8 bases. The CDR3 runs 14 residues. CDR1 and CDR2 (germline): MNHEY, SVGEGT. CDR3 residues: CASSYSSGIDEQFF. CDR3 in DNA: TGTGCCAGCAGTTACTCTAGCGGGATAGATGAGCAGTTCTTC.

By share of the sample, this clone is medium-sized (0.01 to 0.1%). The chain has TRBV5-1 and TRBJ1-3; D gene uncertain. V was shortened by 0 bases and J by 2 bases, with 6 bases between the two germline ends. The CDR3 totals 14 residues. Looked up from germline, CDR1 is SGHRS and CDR2 is YFSETQ. The CDR3 protein is CASSLGGTGNTIYF. For the CDR3, the DNA is TGCGCCAGCAGCTTGGGGGGTACTGGAAACACCATATATTTT.

By share, this clone counts as medium-sized. This chain links TRBV6-1 with TRBJ1-3; TRBD1 agrees at 7 bases. The CDR3 runs to 13 residues. V lost 4 bases and J lost 4; bases outside the gene matches: 1. Looked up from germline, CDR1 is MNHNS and CDR2 is SASEGT. CDR3 region: CASSVTGGNTIYF. The CDR3 bases are TGTGCCAGCAGTGTGACAGGGGGAAACACCATATATTTT.

Relative to its sample, this clone is medium-sized (0.01 to 0.1%). The chain joins TRBV10-3 to TRBJ2-1; maybe TRBD2 (6 bases). The V and J ends lost 5 bases and 3 bases respectively, with 14 bases between them. Germline V gives CDR1 ENHRY, CDR2 SYGVKD. The CDR3 runs to 15 residues. The CDR3 loop reads CAISFGTHSYNEQFF. CDR3 nucleotides: TGTGCCATCAGTTTCGGGACTCACAGCTACAATGAGCAGTTCTTC.

This rearrangement joins TRBV30 to TRBJ1-1; D uncertain. The ends were cut back, 6 bases at V and 4 bases at J, with 24 bases in the middle. Per germline, CDR1 GTSNPN and CDR2 SVGIG (reference sequence). There are 16 residues in the CDR3. For the CDR3, the DNA is TGTGCCTGTCTCAGCCGGGCGGCCGAGGAGCCCACTGAAGCTTTCTTT. This sequence encodes CACLSRAAEEPTEAFF.

The V and J genes are TRBV2 and TRBJ1-3; D uncertain. The CDR3 covers 13 residues. Trimming cost V 6 bases and J 0 bases, with 6 bases left between them. The V gene's germline CDR1 is SNHLY and CDR2 FYNNEI. CDR3 amino acids: CASRDGSGNTIYF. CDR3 sequence (DNA): TGTGCCAGCAGGGACGGCTCTGGAAACACCATATATTTT.

This clone was recorded many times. The CDR3 DNA sequence: TGTGCCAGTAGTATGAGCTCTAACTCCTACAATGAGCAGTTCTTC. It specifies CASSMSSNSYNEQFF. J is TRBJ2-1 and V is TRBV19; D uncertain. Trimming left V 3 bases short and J 0 bases short, with 9 bases between. CDR3 length: 15 amino acids. The V gene's germline CDR1 is LNHDA and CDR2 SQIVND (reference sequence). Filled out from reference TRBV19 and TRBJ2-1, the complete variable domain reads DGGITQSPKYLFRKEGQNVTLSCEQNLNHDAMYWYRQDPGQGLRLIYYSQIVNDFQKGDIAEGYSVSREKKESFPLTVTSAQKNPTAFYLCASSMSSNSYNEQFFGPGTRLTVL.

This clone was observed many times. The rearrangement uses TRBV10-2 and TRBJ2-7; 9 positions match TRBD2. The trim removed 7 bases at V and 0 bases at J, leaving 7 bases unmatched. Germline lookup yields CDR1 WSHSY and CDR2 SAAADI. The CDR3 length is 15 residues. CDR3 region: CASKRSGSISYEQYF. CDR3 DNA: TGCGCCAGCAAGCGTAGCGGGAGTATCTCCTACGAGCAGTACTTC.

This clone has only a few counts. The chain uses TRBV29-1 and TRBJ2-2, with D possibly being TRBD1 (5 bases). Germline V lookup: CDR1 SQVTM, CDR2 ANQGSEA. The CDR3 totals 12 residues. Deletions cut 7 bases from V and 5 bases from J, with 11 bases between. The CDR3 bases are TGCAGCGCCGAAGGGGATACCGGGGAGCTGTTTTTT. Encoded protein: CSAEGDTGELFF.

This clone was detected many times. The rearrangement joins TRBV29-1 to TRBJ2-1; possible D gene TRBD2, 6 bases. V was clipped by 3 bases and J by 1 base, with 13 bases between them. The CDR3 has 15 residues. Germline CDR1 and CDR2: SQVTM and ANQGSEA. DNA for the CDR3: TGCAGCGTTGACCCCGGAAGCGGGTCCTACAATGAGCAGTTCTTC. Amino acid sequence: CSVDPGSGSYNEQFF.

By frequency in the sample, this clone is medium-sized. The rearrangement joins TRBV11-3 to TRBJ1-1, with D uncertain. The CDR3 is 13 residues long. Germline CDR1 reads SGHNT; CDR2 reads YENEEA. V was clipped by 5 bases and J by 3 bases, with 10 bases between them. The CDR3 sequence is CASSIRRDTEAFF. The CDR3 DNA is TGTGCCAGCAGCATCCGACGGGACACTGAAGCTTTCTTT.

This chain connects TRBV7-6 to TRBJ2-6; D may be TRBD1 (6 bases). The CDR3 covers 18 residues. Trimming cost V 5 bases and J 0 bases, with 17 bases left between them. CDR1 SGHVS and CDR2 FNYEAQ come from the germline V gene. The CDR3 region is CASSTLTRGNSGANVLTF. The DNA for the CDR3 is TGTGCCAGCAGCACCTTGACCAGGGGCAACTCTGGGGCCAACGTCCTGACTTTC.

Details on this clone: The germline gene is not matched at one end of the junction; a read error may be the cause. The chain joins TRBV6-1 to TRBJ1-1, with no clear D. The CDR3 is made up of 14 amino acids. CDR1 and CDR2 (germline): MNHNS, SASEGT. CDR3 loop: CASSSRTANNEDFF. CDR3 coding DNA: TGTGCCAGCAGTTCACGGACGGCGAACAATGAAGATTTCTTT.

The chain combines TRBV6-1 with TRBJ1-2, with TRBD1 matching over 7 bases. Germline V gives CDR1 MNHNS, CDR2 SASEGT. Trimming took 6 bases from V and 9 from J; bases not matched to a gene: 10. The CDR3 is made up of 13 amino acids. The CDR3: CASRKQGSGCYTF. The DNA for the CDR3 is TGTGCCAGCAGAAAACAGGGGTCCGGCTGCTACACCTTC.

This clone was detected a few times. This sequence joins TRBV19 and TRBJ2-1, with 8 nucleotides matching TRBD2. After removal of 2 bases from V and 4 bases from J, the junction contained 4 bases not matched to a gene. This CDR3 has 15 residues. Germline V gene lookup returns CDR1 LNHDA and CDR2 SQIVND (reference sequence). Written as DNA, the CDR3 is TGTGCCAGTAGTATAAGATCGGGGGGGTACAATGAGCAGTTCTTC. Translation: CASSIRSGGYNEQFF.

This clone was detected many times. The chain couples TRBV29-1 to TRBJ1-6, with unresolved D. V was shortened by 4 bases and J by 9 bases, with 13 bases between the two germline ends. There are 13 residues in the CDR3. Germline lookup yields CDR1 SQVTM and CDR2 ANQGSEA. The CDR3 nucleotides read TGCAGCGTTGGTCACAGCCAAGGTTCACCCCTCCACTTT. Its protein is CSVGHSQGSPLHF.

The V and J genes are TRBV11-1 and TRBJ2-2, with 9 bases fitting TRBD1. J gave up 4 bases and V 5 bases, and 8 bases lay outside the gene matches. Looked up from germline, CDR1 is SGHAT and CDR2 is FQDESV (reference sequence). This CDR3 is built from 16 residues. CDR3 in amino acids: CASSPPGQGPTGELFF. CDR3 nucleotide sequence: TGTGCCAGCAGCCCACCGGGACAGGGTCCCACCGGGGAGCTGTTTTTT.

The chain has TRBV6-1 and TRBJ1-6; D is ambiguous. CDR1 MNHNS and CDR2 SASEGT come from the germline V gene. Trimming removed 6 bases at V and 9 bases at J, with 15 bases between. The length of the CDR3 is 14 residues. The CDR3 sequence: CASSPGLDASPLHF. For the CDR3, the DNA is TGTGCCAGCAGCCCGGGGTTAGATGCTTCACCCCTCCACTTT.

Judged by abundance, this clone is medium-sized (0.01 to 0.1%). The chain couples TRBV15 to TRBJ2-1; 11 nucleotides match TRBD2. V shed 2 bases, J shed 4 bases, and the junction held 1 base outside the gene matches. CDR1 is LNHNV and CDR2 is YYDKDF in the germline V gene (reference sequence). The CDR3 is 15 amino acids. CDR3 in DNA: TGTGCCACCAGCAGAAGACTAGCGGGGTACAATGAGCAGTTCTTC. Encoded protein: CATSRRLAGYNEQFF.